The T cell receptor beta chain described here comes from a study of blood T cell repertoires in COVID-19. Looking at the study overall: The United States, Italy and Spain supplied acute and convalescent COVID-19 samples. The cDNA or gDNA used as material had been derived from T cells, B-cell-depleted T cells, or PBMCs.

V lost 7 bases, J lost 0 bases, and 15 bases lay in between. Germline CDR1 and CDR2: SQVTM and ANQGSEA. CDR3 size: 15 residues. Using immunoSEQ multiplex PCR, the repertoire was profiled, and TCRdb retains in-frame clones only, with some absent. The profile shows about 200,000 clones, roughly nine tenths of them singletons. The sequenced sample consisted of PBMCs or T cells enriched from blood (not recorded which). This TCR was sampled from a woman aged 25 to 45 with acute COVID-19. The V and J genes are TRBV29-1 and TRBJ1-4; no reliable D call. Here the CDR3 DNA reads TGCAGCGCCAGGATAATGAGCACAACTAATGAAAAACTGTTTTTT. Translated: CSARIMSTTNEKLFF.